The 18 T cell receptor beta chains reported below all come from one sample, sequenced in a study of T cell repertoires in cytomegalovirus infection. TCRdb itself ran the reads through MiXCR, one entry per CDR3 protein. The sample carries a few hundred thousand distinct CDR3 sequences, approximately 25% recorded once. For these TCRs, the target antigens are not known. The sequenced sample was cultured PBMCs, obtained from culture after CMV antigen stimulation. The origin of the receptors is a human donor in good health (CMV status not recorded). Some clones in this sample may be carry-over from other donors' samples.

This clonotype was counted a few times. The V call is TRBV6-5, the J call TRBJ1-4, with D tentatively TRBD1 (5 bases). V lost 7 bases to trimming and J lost 0 bases, with 15 bases between them. The CDR3 runs to 16 residues. CDR1 and CDR2 from the germline V gene are MNHEY and SVGAGI. Here the CDR3 reads CASTPPRGSTNEKLFF. The CDR3 nucleotides read TGTGCCAGCACCCCCCCAAGGGGTTCAACTAATGAAAAACTGTTTTTT.

The chain combines TRBV7-2 with TRBJ1-2; tentatively, D is TRBD1 (6 bases). This CDR3 has 16 residues. Deletions cut 5 bases from V and 4 bases from J, with 20 bases between. CDR1 and CDR2 (germline): SGHTA, FQGNSA. In DNA form, the CDR3 reads TGTGCCAGCAGCCGGAGGGGGGGGCAAGCGGGCTATGGCTACACCTTC. Its protein is CASSRRGGQAGYGYTF.

This clonotype was counted ten times or more. The rearrangement joins TRBV7-2 to TRBJ2-1; possibly TRBD2 for D (5 bases). This CDR3 has 13 amino acids. Germline V gives CDR1 SGHTA, CDR2 FQGNSA. V lost 0 bases and J lost 7, with 7 bases in between. CDR3 nucleotides: TGTGCCAGCAGCTTAGCGTGGGAGAATGAGCAGTTCTTC. Amino acid sequence: CASSLAWENEQFF.

This clonotype was picked up one time. The chain has TRBV4-1 and TRBJ2-4, with TRBD2 identical over 10 bases. The V and J ends lost 5 bases and 2 bases, in that order; junction bases with no gene match: 18. In germline, CDR1 is MGHRA, CDR2 YSYEKL. CDR3 length: 20 amino acids. CDR3 DNA: TGCGCCAGCAGCTTTTTGGTCCAAGCGGGAGGGGTCTCGACCAAAAACATTCAGTACTTC. Translating gives CASSFLVQAGGVSTKNIQYF.

This clonotype has at least ten counts. This rearrangement joins TRBV7-2 to TRBJ2-5; the match to TRBD2 covers 12 bases. V shed 5 bases, J shed 5 bases, and the junction held 6 bases outside the gene matches. The CDR3 spans 15 residues. Per the germline V gene, CDR1 is SGHTA and CDR2 is FQGNSA. CDR3 loop: CASSPTGTSGETQYF. CDR3 nucleotide sequence: TGTGCCAGCAGCCCTACCGGGACTAGCGGGGAGACCCAGTACTTC.

This clonotype was detected only a few times. J is TRBJ1-6 and V is TRBV12-3 or TRBV12-4; tentative D call: TRBD1 (6 bases). This CDR3 is 14 amino acids long. The ends were cut back, 5 bases at V and 10 bases at J, with 15 bases in the middle. The CDR3 loop is CASSRDRSRSPLHF. Here the CDR3 DNA reads TGTGCCAGCAGTAGAGACAGGTCGAGGTCACCCCTCCACTTT.

There are many counts of this clonotype. V gene TRBV12-3 or TRBV12-4 combines with J gene TRBJ2-5, with a weak D call TRBD1 (6 bases). The CDR3 length is 16 residues. The ends were cut back, 5 bases at V and 4 bases at J, with 20 bases in the middle. The DNA for the CDR3 is TGTGCCAGCAGTCCCAGGGGCACCTCAAACCCAGAGACCCAGTACTTC. Amino acids: CASSPRGTSNPETQYF.

The V call is TRBV18, the J call TRBJ2-5, with TRBD2 matching over 9 bases. CDR1 is KGHSH and CDR2 is LQKENI in the germline V gene. This CDR3 contains 21 residues. V was pared by 1 base and J by 5 bases, with 23 bases of the junction left unmatched. CDR3 DNA sequence: TGTGCCAGCTCACCACTGTGGAAGGATCTCAGACTAGCGGAGAGGGGGGAGACCCAGTACTTC. As protein: CASSPLWKDLRLAERGETQYF.

This sequence joins TRBV29-1 and TRBJ2-1, with D tentatively TRBD2 (6 bases). Trimming removed 0 bases from V and 8 bases from J, with 11 bases in between. This CDR3 comprises 13 residues. The germline gives CDR1 SQVTM, CDR2 ANQGSEA. The CDR3 DNA is TGCAGCGTTGAAGATTGGCTAGCGTATGAGCAGTTCTTC. As protein: CSVEDWLAYEQFF.

This clonotype was detected a few times. The rearrangement links TRBV11-3 to TRBJ2-3; D gene uncertain. CDR1 is SGHNT and CDR2 is YENEEA in the germline V gene. CDR3 length: 13 residues. Trimming pared 2 bases from V and 4 bases from J, leaving 7 bases between. CDR3 sequence: CASSLSDSDTQYF. The DNA of the CDR3 is TGTGCCAGCAGCTTAAGCGATTCAGATACGCAGTATTTT.

The chain employs TRBV29-1 and TRBJ2-7; TRBD2 agrees at 9 bases. V was pared by 6 bases and J by 2 bases, with 5 bases of the junction left unmatched. Germline V gives CDR1 SQVTM, CDR2 ANQGSEA. The CDR3 is 13 residues long. In DNA, the CDR3 is TGCAGCGTACGACTAGCGGCCCCCTACGAGCAGTACTTC. Translating gives CSVRLAAPYEQYF.

This chain links TRBV18 with TRBJ2-7, with D maybe TRBD1 (5 bases). Trimming cost V 3 bases and J 13 bases, with 19 bases left between them. Germline V gives CDR1 KGHSH, CDR2 LQKENI. CDR3 length: 13 amino acids. The CDR3: CASSPQGAERFYV. The CDR3 DNA reads TGTGCCAGCTCACCGCAAGGGGCGGAGAGGTTTTACGTC.

This chain joins TRBV10-2 and TRBJ2-7, with D possibly being TRBD1 or TRBD2 (7 bases each). This CDR3 spans 14 amino acids. Trimming shortened V by 7 bases and J by 3 bases, and 16 bases separated the two germline ends. Germline values: CDR1 WSHSY, CDR2 SAAADI. CDR3 in DNA: TGCGCCAGCACCTCAGGGGGGGGGGGCTACGAGCAGTACTTC. This sequence encodes CASTSGGGGYEQYF.

This clonotype was recorded many times. The gene calls are TRBV7-2 and TRBJ2-1; tentative D call: TRBD2 (6 bases). The V gene's germline CDR1 is SGHTA and CDR2 FQGNSA. V dropped 5 bases and J dropped 2 bases, with 16 bases sitting between them. The CDR3 extends over 16 amino acids. Written as DNA, the CDR3 is TGTGCCAGCAGCGGTCTCGGGACTCCGACCTACAATGAGCAGTTCTTC. The encoded protein is CASSGLGTPTYNEQFF.

The CDR3 DNA reads as TGCGCCAGCAGCTTGAGACACAGACTAAACACCGGGGAGCTGTTTTTT. Residues: CASSLRHRLNTGELFF. The chain carries TRBV5-1 and TRBJ2-2, with D tentatively TRBD2 (5 bases). The CDR3 covers 16 residues. CDR1 SGHRS and CDR2 YFSETQ come from the germline V gene. Trimming pared 1 base from V and 2 bases from J, leaving 12 bases between. The complete variable domain, with remaining parts taken from reference TRBV5-1 and TRBJ2-2, reads KAGVTQTPRYLIKTRGQQVTLSCSPISGHRSVSWYQQTPGQGLQFLFEYFSETQRNKGNFPGRFSGRQFSNSRSEMNVSTLELGDSALYLCASSLRHRLNTGELFFGEGSRLTVL.

The rearrangement links TRBV11-1 to TRBJ2-5; D unclear. The length of the CDR3 is 13 residues. The V gene's germline CDR1 is SGHAT and CDR2 FQDESV (reference sequence). V lost 2 bases and J 5 bases, leaving 9 bases between the germline ends. CDR3 nucleotides: TGTGCCAGCAGCTTACGGGTCGGGGAGACCCAGTACTTC. Translating it yields CASSLRVGETQYF.

The chain uses TRBV18 and TRBJ2-7; tentative D call: TRBD1 (6 bases). From germline, CDR1 is KGHSH and CDR2 LQKENI. This CDR3 is built from 13 residues. Trimming took off 2 bases at V and 5 bases at J, with 10 bases between the two ends. The DNA of the CDR3 is TGTGCCAGCTCACCAACAGGGATCAACGAGCAGTACTTC. Protein sequence: CASSPTGINEQYF.

In its sample, this clonotype was seen many times. The chain employs TRBV6-5 and TRBJ1-5; TRBD1 is a possible D gene (5 bases). Trimming stripped 2 bases from V and 7 bases from J, with 9 bases between. CDR1 and CDR2 from the germline V gene are MNHEY and SVGAGI. This CDR3 comprises 13 residues. The CDR3 sequence is CASSYTGKQPQHF. In DNA form, the CDR3 reads TGTGCCAGCAGTTACACAGGAAAACAGCCCCAGCATTTT.